Each of the 11 T cell receptor beta chains below was sequenced from the same sample in a study of regulatory T cells in long-lasting Graves disease. Arm-PCR of CDR3 regions with iRepertoire HTBI primers generated TCR beta libraries. TCRdb re-called the multiplex PCR reads through MiXCR, storing one row per CDR3 protein. The sample records 410,000 or so distinct CDR3 sequences, more than 13% being singletons. The time point here: newly diagnosed GD, antithyroid drugs for less than 3 months. RNA from PBMCs was the source of the TCR library. The sample was also reused in another study, on T cells in Graves' hyperthyroidism and ophthalmopathy.

The sequenced sample was peripheral blood mononuclear cells (PBMCs), obtained at new diagnosis, from a patient treated with antithyroid drugs. These receptors were collected from a woman between 25 and 40 years old with Graves disease.

Only one count was recorded for this clonotype. The genes are TRBV15 and TRBJ1-4; maybe TRBD1 (5 bases). There are 13 residues in the CDR3. Trimming took 0 bases from V and 8 from J, leaving 7 bases between them. Germline CDR1 reads LNHNV; CDR2 reads YYDKDF (reference sequence). The CDR3 reads CATSREGAEKLFF. The CDR3 nucleotides read TGTGCCACCAGCAGAGAAGGGGCAGAAAAACTGTTTTTT.

This clonotype was found many times. J is TRBJ2-7 and V is TRBV27, with 7 nucleotides matching TRBD1. J was trimmed by 4 bases and V by 7 bases; bases with no gene match: 10. Germline CDR1 MNHEY, CDR2 SMNVEV (reference sequence). This CDR3 spans 14 amino acids. In nucleotides, the CDR3 is TGTGCCAGCATGGGTACAGGGGATTCGTACGAGCAGTACTTC. This sequence encodes CASMGTGDSYEQYF.

A few counts support this clonotype. V and J are TRBV18 and TRBJ2-6, with D maybe TRBD1 (5 bases). The CDR3 runs to 16 residues. In germline, CDR1 is KGHSH, CDR2 LQKENI. V was pared by 5 bases and J by 0 bases, with 11 bases between. The CDR3 sequence: CASSSTVSSGANVLTF. Written as DNA, the CDR3 is TGTGCCAGCTCATCGACAGTTAGCTCTGGGGCCAACGTCCTGACTTTC.

At least ten counts were recorded for this clonotype. The chain combines TRBV11-2 with TRBJ1-2; 8 bases match TRBD1. The ends lost 4 bases at V and 2 bases at J; junction bases unmatched: 15. There are 18 residues in the CDR3. Germline CDR1 reads SGHAT; CDR2 reads FQNNGV. In DNA form, the CDR3 reads TGTGCCAGCAGCTCGATCCCCAGGGGGCGATCCCCCAACTATGGCTACACCTTC. It encodes CASSSIPRGRSPNYGYTF. The whole variable domain, remainder taken from reference TRBV11-2 and TRBJ1-2, is EAGVAQSPRYKIIEKRQSVAFWCNPISGHATLYWYQQILGQGPKLLIQFQNNGVVDDSQLPKDRFSAERLKGVDSTLKIQPAKLEDSAVYLCASSSIPRGRSPNYGYTFGSGTRLTVV.

Many counts were recorded for this clonotype. The V gene is TRBV27, the J gene TRBJ2-5; D is possibly TRBD1 or TRBD2 (6 bases each). This CDR3 spans 16 amino acids. The germline V gene encodes CDR1 MNHEY and CDR2 SMNVEV (reference sequence). V was trimmed by 6 bases and J by 5 bases, leaving 22 bases between them. This CDR3 reads CASRAARLGGRETQYF. In DNA, the CDR3 is TGTGCCAGCAGGGCCGCCCGCCTGGGGGGCCGGGAGACCCAGTACTTC.

There are a few counts of this clonotype. The rearrangement links TRBV5-4 to TRBJ2-7, with D perhaps assigned TRBD1 or TRBD2 (5 bases each). V gave up 4 bases and J gave up 2 bases, with 13 bases separating them. The CDR3 extends over 14 amino acids. Germline V gene data show CDR1 as SGHNT and CDR2 as YYREEE (reference sequence). This CDR3 reads CASSTAGAAYEQYF. In DNA form, the CDR3 reads TGTGCCAGCAGCACCGCCGGGGCAGCCTACGAGCAGTACTTC.

Details on this clonotype: A read error is possible here, since a much larger clone lies one base away. J is TRBJ2-7 and V is TRBV12-5, with D possibly being TRBD2 (6 bases). The CDR3 loop spans 14 amino acids. The germline V gene has CDR1 LGHNT and CDR2 FRNRAP. The CDR3 DNA reads as TGTACTAGTGGGTCCCGGAGGGACTGGTACGAGCAGTACTTC. Residues: CTSGSRRDWYEQYF.

This clonotype was picked up one time. This probably arose from a read error, given a far larger clone one base away. The rearrangement joins TRBV6-1 to TRBJ2-5; TRBD2 aligns across 10 bases. Gene TRBJ2-1 matches the end of the DNA better, so the J call may be wrong. CDR3 size: 15 residues. Germline V gene sequence: CDR1 MNHNS, CDR2 SASEGT. CDR3: CASSEGTSGSYEQFF. In DNA form, the CDR3 reads TGTGCCAGCAGTGAAGGGACTAGCGGCTCCTACGAGCAGTTCTTC.

The chain couples TRBV19 to TRBJ2-1; TRBD1 agrees at 7 bases. The CDR3 extends over 16 amino acids. Germline CDR1 is LNHDA and CDR2 is SQIVND (reference sequence). V lost 4 bases, J lost 8 bases, and 14 bases stayed unmatched. The DNA of the CDR3 is TGTGCCAGTAGTACGTATCCCAGGGACAGAATTCATGAGCAGTTCTTC. It is translated as CASSTYPRDRIHEQFF.

On this clonotype itself: A much larger clonotype is one base distant, so this may be a read error. V and J are TRBV28 and TRBJ2-1, with D possibly TRBD2 on 6 matching bases. CDR3 length equals 14 residues. The V and J ends lost 7 bases and 5 bases respectively, with 15 bases between them. Germline V gene sequence: CDR1 MDHEN, CDR2 SYDVKM. Written as DNA, the CDR3 is TGTGCCAGCAATTCCGGGGGTGTCCACAATGAGCAGTTCTTC. Translated: CASNSGGVHNEQFF.

This clonotype was seen a handful of times. The chain has TRBV6-9 and TRBJ2-7; 12 positions agree with TRBD1. V gave up 3 bases and J gave up 6 bases; unmatched junction bases: 12. CDR3 length: 17 amino acids. Germline assignment: CDR1 MNHGY and CDR2 SVAAGI. This CDR3 reads CASSYPPAGQGAREQYF. Here the CDR3 DNA reads TGTGCCAGCAGTTACCCCCCCGCGGGACAGGGGGCGCGCGAGCAGTACTTC.